This entry lists 32 T cell receptor beta chains sequenced from one sample in a study of control samples from healthy donors and cancer patients. The repertoire was sequenced with immunoSEQ multiplex PCR; TCRdb's copy has only in-frame clones and lacks some. The sample lists 95,000 to 150,000 clones; about 87% were seen once. Specimen: blood. These receptors came from a man aged 35 to 55 in good health.

The chain employs TRBV2 and TRBJ1-5; D gene ambiguous. Trimming left V 5 bases short and J 5 bases short, with 16 bases between. The germline gives CDR1 SNHLY, CDR2 FYNNEI. The CDR3 extends over 15 amino acids. For the CDR3, the DNA is TGTGCCAGCAGTCCTTATATTGGGAACGATCAGCCCCAGCATTTT. Translating it yields CASSPYIGNDQPQHF.

For this clone: The same CDR3 arises from other DNA sequences in this sample as well. The chain joins TRBV29-1 to TRBJ2-7; D possibly corresponds to TRBD1 (5 bases). V was cut by 6 bases and J by 4 bases, with 13 bases left in between. There are 12 residues in the CDR3. The germline V gene encodes CDR1 SQVTM and CDR2 ANQGSEA. The CDR3 DNA is TGCAGCGTGGGTGGGCAGGGATACGAGCAGTACTTC. This translates into CSVGGQGYEQYF.

The chain links TRBV10-1 to TRBJ2-7; tentatively, D is TRBD1 or TRBD2 (5 bases each). This CDR3 spans 12 amino acids. The germline gives CDR1 WNHNN, CDR2 SYGVQD (reference sequence). The V gene lost 0 bases and the J gene lost 5 bases, with 5 bases spanning the gap. CDR3 loop: CASSESGDEQYF. The CDR3, as DNA: TGCGCCAGCAGTGAGTCGGGGGACGAGCAGTACTTC.

The V gene is TRBV6-5, the J gene TRBJ1-1; 7 bases match TRBD1. The CDR3 length is 13 residues. CDR1 and CDR2 from the germline V gene are MNHEY and SVGAGI. V gave up 6 bases and J gave up 11 bases; unmatched junction bases: 12. The CDR3 DNA follows: TGTGCCAGCAGGCGGGACAGCCAGTTTATGGCTTTCTTT. Amino acids: CASRRDSQFMAFF.

V is TRBV9 and J is TRBJ2-3; D may be TRBD1 (6 bases). V shed 0 bases and J shed 3 bases, with 11 bases lying between them. Germline V CDR1 and CDR2: SGDLS, YYNGEE. The CDR3 contains 15 residues. Written as DNA, the CDR3 is TGTGCCAGCAGCGTAGTTACAGGGCCGACAGATACGCAGTATTTT. It codes for CASSVVTGPTDTQYF.

V usage is TRBV30 and J usage is TRBJ1-1; D is possibly TRBD1 (6 bases). The germline V gene encodes CDR1 GTSNPN and CDR2 SVGIG (reference sequence). The V and J ends lost 0 bases and 0 bases respectively, with 11 bases between them. This CDR3 is 15 amino acids long. CDR3 region: CAWSVRNRVNTEAFF. CDR3 DNA sequence: TGTGCCTGGAGTGTACGGAACAGGGTGAACACTGAAGCTTTCTTT.

The chain has TRBV19 and TRBJ2-5; D is tentatively TRBD1 or TRBD2 (5 bases each). Trimming left V 4 bases short and J 0 bases short, with 12 bases between. The CDR3 is 15 amino acids. CDR1 and CDR2 from the germline V gene are LNHDA and SQIVND (reference sequence). The CDR3 DNA follows: TGTGCCAGTAGTAACACCGGGACGTACCAAGAGACCCAGTACTTC. The encoded protein is CASSNTGTYQETQYF.

The rearrangement uses TRBV30 and TRBJ2-7; TRBD2 might be the D (6 bases). Germline V gene sequence: CDR1 GTSNPN, CDR2 SVGIG (reference sequence). The V gene lost 3 bases and the J gene lost 4 bases, with 16 bases spanning the gap. This CDR3 has 14 residues. CDR3 bases: TGTGCCTGGAGGACGGGGGTAAAAGGGTACGAGCAGTACTTC. Its protein product is CAWRTGVKGYEQYF.

The chain recombines TRBV24-1 with TRBJ2-2; 9 positions match TRBD1. After removal of 0 bases from V and 3 bases from J, the junction contained 1 base not matched to a gene. The CDR3 runs 16 residues. Per germline, CDR1 KGHDR and CDR2 SFDVKD. The CDR3 loop reads CATSDLDRGYTGELFF. The CDR3 coding sequence is TGTGCCACCAGTGATTTGGACAGGGGGTACACCGGGGAGCTGTTTTTT.

The chain recombines TRBV19 with TRBJ1-4; weak D call: TRBD1 (6 bases). This CDR3 is 14 amino acids long. Germline CDR1 LNHDA, CDR2 SQIVND (reference sequence). V was clipped by 3 bases and J by 8 bases, with 13 bases between them. The CDR3: CASSIKGVGEKLFF. Written as DNA, the CDR3 is TGTGCCAGTAGTATTAAGGGGGTAGGAGAAAAACTGTTTTTT.

This clone was seen a single time. The V and J genes are TRBV5-1 and TRBJ1-5; 8 bases map to TRBD1. CDR1 and CDR2 from the germline V gene are SGHRS and YFSETQ. Unmatched junction bases numbered 5, after V lost 0 bases and J lost 3 bases. CDR3 length equals 16 residues. The CDR3 DNA follows: TGCGCCAGCAGCTTGGACGGACAGGGTAACAATCAGCCCCAGCATTTT. Its protein product is CASSLDGQGNNQPQHF.

This clone showed up just a few times. The V gene is TRBV30, the J gene TRBJ2-1, with D tentatively TRBD1 (5 bases). The length of the CDR3 is 12 residues. CDR1 and CDR2 (germline): GTSNPN, SVGIG (reference sequence). V lost 5 bases, J lost 6 bases, and 11 bases lay in between. The CDR3: CAWGAEGNEQFF. The CDR3 region has the DNA TGTGCCTGGGGGGCCGAAGGCAATGAGCAGTTCTTC.

The V gene is TRBV9, the J gene TRBJ2-1, with 8 bases lining up with TRBD2. Trimming took 3 bases from V and 7 from J; bases not matched to a gene: 9. CDR1 and CDR2 from the germline V gene are SGDLS and YYNGEE. The CDR3 has 15 residues. CDR3 in amino acids: CASSGPGGAGNEQFF. In nucleotides, the CDR3 is TGTGCCAGCAGCGGCCCCGGGGGGGCCGGTAATGAGCAGTTCTTC.

J is TRBJ1-2 and V is TRBV19; 7 bases are a match to TRBD1. This CDR3 region has 15 residues. J gave up 4 bases and V 7 bases, and 12 bases lay outside the gene matches. CDR1 and CDR2 (germline): LNHDA, SQIVND (reference sequence). As DNA, the CDR3 is TGTGCCAGTACCGGGACAGACCGAACCCTCTATGGCTACACCTTC. Encoded protein: CASTGTDRTLYGYTF.

The chain uses TRBV5-6 and TRBJ1-2; the match to TRBD1 covers 9 bases. V lost 0 bases, J lost 5 bases, and 17 bases stayed unmatched. This CDR3 comprises 19 residues. Germline V gene data show CDR1 as SGHDT and CDR2 as YYEEEE. Written as DNA, the CDR3 is TGTGCCAGCAGCTTGGGACAGGGGGTAGAGTCGGAACGGAGTTATGGCTACACCTTC. Amino acids: CASSLGQGVESERSYGYTF.

The chain joins TRBV15 to TRBJ1-2, with 9 bases fitting TRBD1. This CDR3 spans 15 amino acids. V was pared by 1 base and J by 4 bases, with 4 bases of the junction left unmatched. CDR1 LNHNV and CDR2 YYDKDF come from the germline V gene (reference sequence). For the CDR3, the DNA is TGTGCCACCAGCAGAGCCCGGGACAGGGTCTATGGCTACACCTTC. Translated: CATSRARDRVYGYTF.

The chain employs TRBV27 and TRBJ2-6; tentative D call: TRBD1 (5 bases). The germline V and J ends were trimmed by 5 bases and 0 bases, with 8 bases remaining between them. From germline, CDR1 is MNHEY and CDR2 SMNVEV (reference sequence). The CDR3 loop spans 15 amino acids. CDR3 sequence (DNA): TGTGCCAGCAGTGCCCAGGGCTCTGGGGCCAACGTCCTGACTTTC. It encodes CASSAQGSGANVLTF.

V usage is TRBV7-3 and J usage is TRBJ2-3; a possible D gene is TRBD2 (6 bases). Germline V gene lookup returns CDR1 SGHTA and CDR2 FQGTGA. This CDR3 is built from 16 residues. Trimming removed 5 bases from V and 6 bases from J, with 21 bases in between. CDR3 sequence (DNA): TGTGCCAGCAGCCTAGGGGAAGCGGGCCGCTTTGATACGCAGTATTTT. Its translation: CASSLGEAGRFDTQYF. Full variable domain (outside the CDR3, taken from reference TRBV7-3 and TRBJ2-3): GAGVSQTPSNKVTEKGKYVELRCDPISGHTALYWYRQSLGQGPEFLIYFQGTGAADDSGLPNDRFFAVRPEGSVSTLKIQRTERGDSAVYLCASSLGEAGRFDTQYFGPGTRLTVL.

The CDR3 loop reads CASAPAEGGYNEQFF. CDR3 nucleotide sequence: TGTGCCAGCGCCCCTGCTGAGGGGGGGTACAATGAGCAGTTCTTC. The chain recombines TRBV9 with TRBJ2-1; tentative D call: TRBD2 (7 bases). The CDR3 is made up of 15 amino acids. V lost 7 bases to trimming and J lost 4 bases, with 18 bases between them. Germline CDR1 is SGDLS and CDR2 is YYNGEE.

The rearrangement joins TRBV24-1 to TRBJ2-6; the match to TRBD1 covers 7 bases. The V and J ends lost 3 bases and 4 bases, in that order; junction bases with no gene match: 2. This CDR3 has 15 residues. In germline, CDR1 is KGHDR, CDR2 SFDVKD. Written as DNA, the CDR3 is TGTGCCACCAGTGATACAGGGGCCGGGGCCAACGTCCTGACTTTC. Translation: CATSDTGAGANVLTF.

This chain uses TRBV6-2 or TRBV6-3 with TRBJ1-5, with 7 bases fitting TRBD1. With V trimmed by 4 bases and J by 4 bases, 1 base remained unmatched. CDR3 length: 13 amino acids. Per germline, CDR1 MNHEY and CDR2 SVGEGT. The CDR3 nucleotides read TGTGCCAGCAGTTTGACAGGGAATCAGCCCCAGCATTTT. This sequence encodes CASSLTGNQPQHF.

The chain recombines TRBV4-1 with TRBJ2-1, with D perhaps TRBD1 (7 bases). V was pared by 6 bases and J by 9 bases, with 24 bases between. CDR3 length: 16 amino acids. Germline V gives CDR1 MGHRA, CDR2 YSYEKL. The CDR3 DNA reads as TGCGCCAGCAGTCGGGTAGGAGGGGGCCGTCCCGGTGAGCAGTTCTTC. Encoded protein: CASSRVGGGRPGEQFF.

The V gene is TRBV30, the J gene TRBJ2-1; D is tentatively TRBD1 or TRBD2 (5 bases each). Trimming removed 3 bases at V and 7 bases at J, with 16 bases between. CDR1 and CDR2 from the germline V gene are GTSNPN and SVGIG (reference sequence). The CDR3 is 14 amino acids. The CDR3 is CAWRPRGAWNEQFF. For the CDR3, the DNA is TGTGCCTGGAGACCTAGAGGGGCTTGGAATGAGCAGTTCTTC.

This rearrangement joins TRBV6-4 to TRBJ2-3; D is possibly TRBD2 (6 bases). Germline V gene data show CDR1 as MRHNA and CDR2 as SNTAGT. The CDR3 sequence is 15 residues long. V was clipped by 2 bases and J by 2 bases, with 11 bases between them. DNA of the CDR3: TGTGCCAGCAGTGACGAAGCGGGCTCCACAGATACGCAGTATTTT. Residues: CASSDEAGSTDTQYF.

This chain uses TRBV20-1 with TRBJ1-1, with D hard to call. This CDR3 is 11 amino acids long. Trimming pared 3 bases from V and 7 bases from J, leaving 9 bases between. The V gene's germline CDR1 is DFQATT and CDR2 SNEGSKA (reference sequence). The CDR3 nucleotides read TGCAGTGCTAGCCGATGGGGTGAAGCTTTCTTT. Protein sequence: CSASRWGEAFF.

The chain is built from TRBV3-1 (or the pseudogene TRBV3-2) and TRBJ2-3, with a weak D call TRBD2 (6 bases). CDR1 LGHDT and CDR2 YNNKEL come from the germline V gene (reference sequence). The length of the CDR3 is 15 residues. With 3 bases removed from V and 2 bases from J, the gap between germline ends came to 12 bases. The CDR3 nucleotides read TGTGCCAGCAGCCAGATTCTAGCGTTCACAGATACGCAGTATTTT. This translates into CASSQILAFTDTQYF.

In this sample, this clone turned up once. The chain recombines TRBV9 with TRBJ1-2; D is possibly TRBD1 (5 bases). This CDR3 is 14 amino acids long. From germline, CDR1 is SGDLS and CDR2 YYNGEE. Between the trimmed V and J ends, which lost 3 bases and 4 bases, there was a span of 13 bases. The CDR3 nucleotides read TGTGCCAGCAGCGCCCAGGGAGATCTCTATGGCTACACCTTC. It specifies CASSAQGDLYGYTF.

The V call is TRBV10-1, the J call TRBJ1-3, with a weak D call TRBD1 (5 bases). V was pared by 5 bases and J by 2 bases, with 10 bases between. CDR3 length: 14 amino acids. The germline V gene has CDR1 WNHNN and CDR2 SYGVQD (reference sequence). DNA for the CDR3: TGCGCCAGCAGTTCAGGGCAGACTGGAAACACCATATATTTT. As protein: CASSSGQTGNTIYF.

The chain combines TRBV7-8 with TRBJ2-2; 7 bases agree with TRBD1. The V segment lost 1 base and the J segment 4 bases; nucleotides outside the gene matches: 6. The germline V gene has CDR1 SGHVS and CDR2 FQNEAQ. CDR3 length equals 16 residues. CDR3 amino acids: CASSLERGGITGELFF. The DNA for the CDR3 is TGTGCCAGCAGCTTAGAGAGAGGGGGCATCACCGGGGAGCTGTTTTTT.

The chain employs TRBV13 and TRBJ1-5, with unresolved D. The CDR3 extends over 15 amino acids. Germline values: CDR1 PRHDT, CDR2 FYEKMQ (reference sequence). Trimming left V 5 bases short and J 2 bases short, with 13 bases between. The CDR3 DNA reads TGTGCCAGCAGCCGAGGAACAATTCGCAATCAGCCCCAGCATTTT. It codes for CASSRGTIRNQPQHF.

This sequence joins TRBV10-3 and TRBJ2-7; 10 bases agree with TRBD1. This CDR3 contains 14 residues. The germline gives CDR1 ENHRY, CDR2 SYGVKD. Trimming removed 7 bases from V and 4 bases from J; junction bases left unmatched: 7. The CDR3 coding sequence is TGTGCCATCACCCCCCGGGACAGGGGTTACGAGCAGTACTTC. This gives the protein CAITPRDRGYEQYF.

The rearrangement uses TRBV20-1 and TRBJ2-5; no reliable D call. Germline values: CDR1 DFQATT, CDR2 SNEGSKA (reference sequence). V lost 8 bases and J lost 3, with 10 bases in between. This CDR3 comprises 11 residues. This CDR3 reads CSPKRKETQYF. CDR3 DNA sequence: TGCAGTCCCAAGCGAAAAGAGACCCAGTACTTC.